This T cell receptor (beta chain) derives from a study of spatial heterogeneity in lung cancer. The study, taken as a whole, reports: Expanded tumor TCRs that were ubiquitous appeared in blood more at resection than follow-up.

Time point denoted: sample taken at primary tumor resection. Patients with untreated early-stage non-small cell lung cancer, numbering roughly 69, were the donors. Sequencing covered unsorted whole RNA taken from tumor, nontumor lung or frozen PBMC. This clonotype was observed a few times. The antigen is undetermined. Germline assignment: CDR1 SEHNR and CDR2 FQNEAQ (reference sequence). CDR3 length equals 15 residues. With V trimmed by 3 bases and J by 5 bases, 3 bases remained unmatched. Each CDR3 protein gets one entry after TCRdb re-called the 5' RACE reads with MiXCR. This table holds 75,000 or so distinct CDR3 sequences, approximately 8% found once.

This TCR derives from a male donor with early-stage non-small cell lung cancer. The gene calls are TRBV7-9 and TRBJ2-1; TRBD2 aligns across 11 bases. The starting material was PBMCs, obtained at surgery. CDR3 in DNA: TGTGCCAGCAGCTTGGGACTAGCGGATGACAATGAGCAGTTCTTC. Its protein product is CASSLGLADDNEQFF.